The following is a T cell receptor beta chain sequence with its context. The CDR3 covers 14 residues. Losses at the gene ends were 1 base for V and 7 bases for J; bases not matched to a gene: 2. Germline-derived CDR1 and CDR2 are SGHTA and FQGNSA. The record originates from a study of cytomegalovirus exposure and HLA in healthy donors. Vbeta (60) and Jbeta (13) primers were used in the PCR. This table comes from immunoSEQ multiplex PCR, and its TCRdb copy is limited to in-frame clones, with some not included. The data show 270,000 or so clones, with approximately 90% seen just once and approximately 4.3% held by the top ten.

The chain joins TRBV7-2 to TRBJ2-2; TRBD1 matches at 8 bases. The clonotype comes from a man aged 35 to 55 in good health and CMV-seropositive. Sample: PBMCs. CDR3 region: CASSLGTGFGELFF. DNA of the CDR3: TGTGCCAGCAGCTTAGGGACAGGGTTCGGGGAGCTGTTTTTT.